The sample holds a few counts of the clone carrying this T cell receptor (beta chain). The antigen remains undetermined. The sample comes from a study of T cells in Graves' hyperthyroidism and ophthalmopathy. Background on the study: Specimen type is peripheral blood, collected at initial diagnosis prior to any treatment. Study-level points and caveats: Blood also showed most of the thyroid clonotypes that were expanded above 0.001.

Per germline, CDR1 LNHDA and CDR2 SQIVND (reference sequence). Trimming shortened V by 7 bases and J by 2 bases, and 14 bases separated the two germline ends. This CDR3 spans 14 amino acids. Hyperthyroidism in the patients, aged 18 to 65, was newly diagnosed and under 2 months in duration. Diagnosis relied on clinical symptoms, serum thyroxine and TRAb, thyroid ultrasound and orbital computed tomography. TCR beta CDR3 region amplification was performed from RNA transcripts. An initial round of RT-PCR targeting the TCR CDR3 relied on the HTBI primer set. TCRdb used MiXCR to reprocess the multiplex PCR reads, holding one entry per CDR3 protein. In the table there are about 690,000 distinct CDR3 sequences, about 18% of which are singletons.

The receptor's source is a man in his fifties or sixties with Graves' hyperthyroidism. The chain joins TRBV19 to TRBJ2-5; perhaps TRBD2 as D (6 bases). The sequenced sample was blood. Here the CDR3 DNA reads TGTGCCAGTATAGGCGGGGAGTCACAAGAGACCCAGTACTTC. It codes for CASIGGESQETQYF.